These T cell receptor beta chains were read from a single sample in a study of T cells after posttransplantation cyclophosphamide. The data were produced by immunoSEQ multiplex PCR, yet TCRdb's version contains in-frame clones alone and is incomplete. The sample comprises around 5,000 clones, roughly 1.9% of which are singletons, and 28% rests with the top ten. Sequences were derived from PBMCs, sampled 242 days after a stem cell transplant with posttransplant cyclophosphamide. Source of these receptors: a young adult male patient who received an allogeneic stem cell transplant from a related donor, was CMV-positive, and had no GVHD. Some T cells may be transferred from the graft donor. Each CDR3 is given with its conserved first and last residue. Fields, in order: D gene, V gene, clone size, J gene, CDR3 DNA, CDR3 protein. The D gene is left open where the match is weak. Size values are once, few and many counts, or a class for expanded clones, and some rows have none.

TRBD1	TRBV30	few	TRBJ2-3	TGTGCCTGGAGTCCCAGGGGGCGGACAGATACGCAGTATTTT	CAWSPRGRTDTQYF
NA	TRBV18	few	TRBJ1-4	TGTGCCAGCTCACCACTGAGGGAAACTAATGAAAAACTGTTTTTT	CASSPLRETNEKLFF
NA	TRBV4-3	few	TRBJ2-7	TGCGCCAGCAGCCTACAGGGCCACGAGCAGTACTTC	CASSLQGHEQYF
NA	TRBV29-1	NA	TRBJ1-5	TGCAGCGTTGGGGAGGGGGGGGTGGGCAATCAGCCCCAGCATTTT	CSVGEGGVGNQPQHF
NA	TRBV28	few	TRBJ1-1	TGTGCCAGCAGTTTAACAGCCCAACGCACTGAAGCTTTCTTT	CASSLTAQRTEAFF
NA	TRBV5-1	few	TRBJ2-7	TGCGCCAGCAGCTGGAGATCAATTTCCTACGAGCAGTACTTC	CASSWRSISYEQYF
TRBD2	TRBV5-1	NA	TRBJ2-1	TGCGCCAGCAGCCCCCTCGGGACTAGCGGACAGAGCTCCTACAATGAGCAGTTCTTC	CASSPLGTSGQSSYNEQFF
NA	TRBV28	few	TRBJ1-6	TGTGCCAGCAGCCCCGCGGGAGGGAGCTTATCACCCCTCCACTTT	CASSPAGGSLSPLHF
TRBD1	TRBV2	NA	TRBJ2-7	TGTGCCAGCAGGACGGAAAGGGACAGCCTTTCTCCTTCCTACGAGCAGTACTTC	CASRTERDSLSPSYEQYF
NA	TRBV7-6	few	TRBJ2-7	TGTGCCAGCAGCGCATCCGGGACTGGACCCGGTGAGCAGTACTTC	CASSASGTGPGEQYF